This TCR beta chain was retrieved from a study of OX40 agonist ivuxolimab in advanced cancers. Study-wide background: Patients' therapy was ivuxolimab, an antibody that acts as an agonist of OX40 (CD134). Study conclusions and caveats: Among some nonresponders, normalized T-cell clonal expansion was also low. Blood T cells, both CD4+ and CD8+, expanded clonally by week 6 at 0.1 to 3.0 mg/kg. Among the lowest peripheral clonal expansion occurred in 0.1-3.0 mg/kg partial responders.

On this clone: What it binds is unknown.

The table came from immunoSEQ multiplex PCR; TCRdb's copy has only in-frame clones and leaves some out. The table lists about 57,000 clones, approximately 86% of them singletons. Trimming took 2 bases from V and 3 from J, leaving 20 bases between them. The CDR3 has 17 residues. Germline lookup yields CDR1 SGDLS and CDR2 YYNGEE. The chain links TRBV9 to TRBJ1-2, with a weak D call TRBD1 (6 bases). The sample was CD4+ or CD8+ T cells sorted from blood, taken in a trial of the OX40 agonist ivuxolimab. The receptor's source is an adult with an advanced solid tumor such as melanoma, head and neck, liver or kidney cancer. CDR3 loop: CASSVSIGGWMDYGYTF. CDR3 nucleotides: TGTGCCAGCAGCGTTTCAATTGGGGGCTGGATGGACTATGGCTACACCTTC. Variable domain in full (rest from reference TRBV9 and TRBJ1-2): DSGVTQTPKHLITATGQRVTLRCSPRSGDLSVYWYQQSLDQGLQFLIQYYNGEERAKGNILERFSAQQFPDLHSELNLSSLELGDSALYFCASSVSIGGWMDYGYTFGSGTRLTVV.